This T cell receptor (beta chain) was recorded in a study of T cell repertoires in cytomegalovirus infection. About the research overall: The authors relied on CMV epitopes, both recently identified HLA-C-restricted and well-studied HLA-B-restricted. It was the public TCR beta signatures that indicated both CMV infection and matching HLA type. Study conclusions and caveats: Cumulative public TCR beta family frequency identified CMV carriers with the relevant HLA.

Using its own MiXCR run on the reads, TCRdb lists one record per CDR3 protein. The sample lists roughly 150,000 distinct CDR3 sequences, approximately 30% occurring once. This clonotype has at least ten counts. What it binds is unknown. V lost 9 bases, J lost 7 bases, and 13 bases lay in between. Looked up from germline, CDR1 is SGDLS and CDR2 is YYNGEE. The CDR3 is made up of 11 amino acids. The material sequenced was CD8+ T cells from cultured PBMCs, taken from culture after CMV antigen stimulation. The sequence was obtained from a human donor in good health (CMV status not recorded). Some clones in this sample may be carry-over from other donors' samples. The chain combines TRBV9 with TRBJ1-2; tentative D call: TRBD1 (5 bases). The CDR3 DNA follows: TGTGCCACCAAGCAGGGTTTTGGCTACACCTTC. Translation gives CATKQGFGYTF.